These 11 T cell receptor beta chains share one sample of origin, sequenced in a study of identical twins. Via MiXCR, TCRdb re-called the 5' RACE reads, giving one row per CDR3 protein. This table has roughly 470,000 distinct CDR3 sequences, approximately 15% appearing once. This sample was also put to use in a study of yellow fever vaccine responses in identical twins.

Sequencing used CD4+ T cells sorted from blood. The receptors were gathered from a woman aged 18-29 years in good health.

The chain combines TRBV19 with TRBJ2-7; 7 bases fit TRBD1. Germline V CDR1 and CDR2: LNHDA, SQIVND (reference sequence). The CDR3 sequence is 14 residues long. J gave up 4 bases and V 11 bases, and 14 bases lay outside the gene matches. The CDR3 bases are TGTGCCGGCTTTTATGACAGGGATTTTTACGAGCAGTACTTC. Encoded protein: CAGFYDRDFYEQYF. The complete variable domain, with remaining parts taken from reference TRBV19 and TRBJ2-7, reads DGGITQSPKYLFRKEGQNVTLSCEQNLNHDAMYWYRQDPGQGLRLIYYSQIVNDFQKGDIAEGYSVSREKKESFPLTVTSAQKNPTAFYLCAGFYDRDFYEQYFGPGTRLTVT.

This clonotype occurred a few times. V usage is TRBV20-1 and J usage is TRBJ2-7; D is undetermined. The CDR3 is made up of 13 amino acids. Germline loops: CDR1 DFQATT, CDR2 SNEGSKA (reference sequence). V gave up 6 bases and J gave up 3 bases, with 15 bases separating them. This CDR3 reads CSAEILNGYEQYF. CDR3 DNA: TGCAGTGCAGAGATACTGAACGGCTACGAGCAGTACTTC.

In this sample, this clonotype turned up a few times. The chain employs TRBV5-1 and TRBJ1-6, with 8 nucleotides matching TRBD1. The trim removed 3 bases at V and 10 bases at J, leaving 3 bases unmatched. The CDR3 covers 13 residues. CDR1 is SGHRS, CDR2 YFSETQ, per germline. Here the CDR3 reads CASSWTGSSPLHF. DNA of the CDR3: TGCGCCAGCAGCTGGACAGGGTCCTCACCCCTCCACTTT.

This clonotype came up many times. V usage is TRBV29-1 and J usage is TRBJ1-5; possibly TRBD1 for D (5 bases). The germline V gene has CDR1 SQVTM and CDR2 ANQGSEA. Trimming pared 4 bases from V and 2 bases from J, leaving 6 bases between. The CDR3 runs to 12 residues. The CDR3 coding sequence is TGCAGCGTTGGGGGCGGCAATCAGCCCCAGCATTTT. Amino acids: CSVGGGNQPQHF.

This clonotype was picked up many times. The chain recombines TRBV20-1 with TRBJ1-1, with D possibly being TRBD1 (5 bases). Germline-derived CDR1 and CDR2 are DFQATT and SNEGSKA (reference sequence). V lost 0 bases and J 10 bases, leaving 12 bases between the germline ends. The CDR3 is made up of 12 amino acids. The CDR3 DNA reads as TGCAGTGCTAGAGATGACAGCATAAGAGCTTTCTTT. Its protein product is CSARDDSIRAFF.

The chain combines TRBV25-1 with TRBJ2-2; D gene ambiguous. The CDR3 consists of 17 residues. Germline CDR1 is MGHDK and CDR2 is SYGVNS. V was trimmed by 3 bases and J by 3 bases, leaving 17 bases between them. The CDR3 coding sequence is TGTGCCAGCAGTGATGGTTGGTCGGGTGGGGACACCGGGGAGCTGTTTTTT. Translated, it gives CASSDGWSGGDTGELFF. Full variable domain (missing parts from reference TRBV25-1 and TRBJ2-2): EADIYQTPRYLVIGTGKKITLECSQTMGHDKMYWYQQDPGMELHLIHYSYGVNSTEKGDLSSESTVSRIRTEHFPLTLESARPSHTSQYLCASSDGWSGGDTGELFFGEGSRLTVL.

V usage is TRBV20-1 and J usage is TRBJ1-1; no clear D. Germline lookup yields CDR1 DFQATT and CDR2 SNEGSKA (reference sequence). V was cut by 0 bases and J by 1 base, with 21 bases left in between. This CDR3 region has 18 residues. This CDR3 reads CSARDHFSLGRRNTEAFF. CDR3 DNA sequence: TGCAGTGCTAGAGATCACTTCTCCCTTGGGCGGAGGAACACTGAAGCTTTCTTT.

This clonotype occurred a few times. The chain links TRBV12-3 or TRBV12-4 to TRBJ2-3; 9 nucleotides match TRBD2. V lost 6 bases to trimming and J lost 0 bases; unmatched junction nucleotides: 13. This CDR3 has 18 amino acids. CDR3 DNA: TGTGCCAGCAGCCCCGCCTGGGTGGCGGGGGGGAGCACAGATACGCAGTATTTT. This sequence encodes CASSPAWVAGGSTDTQYF.

This clonotype was detected a few times. This chain joins TRBV10-3 and TRBJ2-3, with a possible D match to TRBD2 (6 bases). The CDR3 extends over 14 amino acids. Per germline, CDR1 ENHRY and CDR2 SYGVKD. The V and J ends lost 6 bases and 5 bases respectively, with 15 bases between them. CDR3 protein: CAIRAGPAEDTQYF. The DNA of the CDR3 is TGTGCCATCAGGGCGGGACCTGCCGAAGATACGCAGTATTTT.

This clonotype was observed a few times. The rearrangement links TRBV28 to TRBJ2-7; D is unresolved. Germline V CDR1 and CDR2: MDHEN, SYDVKM. V lost 5 bases to trimming and J lost 2 bases, with 16 bases between them. CDR3 size: 15 residues. Here the CDR3 reads CASSIGGSLTYEQYF. CDR3 bases: TGTGCCAGCAGTATAGGCGGATCTTTAACCTACGAGCAGTACTTC.

This clonotype was counted between two and nine times. DNA of the CDR3: TGTGCCAGCAGTAGACAGGGACCTGGCTACACCTTC. Translation gives CASSRQGPGYTF. The chain carries TRBV2 and TRBJ1-2; 7 bases map to TRBD1. The CDR3 extends over 12 amino acids. Trimming cost V 5 bases and J 7 bases; bases outside gene matches: 4. Per germline, CDR1 SNHLY and CDR2 FYNNEI.